The 8 T cell receptor beta chains below come from one sample, sequenced in a study of response to subunit inactivated influenza vaccine. TCRdb reprocessed the RT-PCR reads with MiXCR, giving one entry per CDR3 protein. The data hold about 520,000 distinct CDR3 sequences, with approximately 10% observed a single time. The material was PBMCs from blood, obtained about 40 days after vaccination. The origin of the receptors is a man aged 50 to 59 who received an inactivated influenza vaccine.

This clonotype has only a few counts. The chain combines TRBV7-2 with TRBJ2-4; D is unresolved. From germline, CDR1 is SGHTA and CDR2 FQGNSA. The CDR3 spans 14 residues. V lost 6 bases and J 1 base, leaving 10 bases between the germline ends. The CDR3 DNA reads as TGTGCCAGCAGTCAAGGAGCGGCCAAAAACATTCAGTACTTC. This gives the protein CASSQGAAKNIQYF.

The chain is built from TRBV7-2 and TRBJ2-1; weak D call: TRBD2 (6 bases). Germline V CDR1 and CDR2: SGHTA, FQGNSA. V shed 3 bases and J shed 7 bases, with 13 bases lying between them. This CDR3 has 14 residues. The CDR3 loop reads CASSLGGPQNEQFF. The CDR3 nucleotides are TGTGCCAGCAGCTTGGGGGGACCTCAGAATGAGCAGTTCTTC.

J is TRBJ1-4 and V is TRBV7-9; D gene ambiguous. The CDR3 covers 13 residues. Trimming pared 6 bases from V and 7 bases from J, leaving 12 bases between. Looked up from germline, CDR1 is SEHNR and CDR2 is FQNEAQ (reference sequence). The CDR3 protein is CASSPAGGEKLFF. CDR3 in DNA: TGTGCCAGCAGTCCGGCGGGAGGTGAAAAACTGTTTTTT.

This clonotype came up a few times. The gene calls are TRBV20-1 and TRBJ2-1; perhaps D is TRBD1 or TRBD2 (5 bases each). The CDR3 length is 15 residues. The germline V gene encodes CDR1 DFQATT and CDR2 SNEGSKA (reference sequence). V lost 0 bases, J lost 6 bases, and 15 bases lay in between. This chain's CDR3 is CSARDVGTTRNEQFF. In nucleotides, the CDR3 is TGCAGTGCTAGAGATGTAGGGACGACCCGCAATGAGCAGTTCTTC.

Only a few counts were recorded for this clonotype. This may be a read error, as it is one base from a much larger clone. The rearrangement uses TRBV7-9 and TRBJ1-1; D is undetermined. V was cut by 2 bases and J by 0 bases, with 4 bases left in between. The CDR3 length is 13 residues. Per germline, CDR1 SEHNR and CDR2 FQNEAQ (reference sequence). CDR3 coding DNA: TGTGCCAGCAGCTTATATATGAACACTGAAGCTTTCTTT. Protein product: CASSLYMNTEAFF.

This clonotype was picked up a small number of times. The CDR3 sequence: CASSYSPGVQFF. CDR3 coding DNA: TGTGCCAGCAGTTACTCCCCAGGGGTTCAGTTCTTC. This chain links TRBV6-2 or TRBV6-3 with TRBJ2-1; the D gene is possibly TRBD1 (6 bases). CDR3 length: 12 amino acids. V lost 0 bases and J 13 bases, leaving 10 bases between the germline ends. Germline V gene data show CDR1 as MNHEY and CDR2 as SVGEGT.

This clonotype was picked up a small number of times. This chain connects TRBV7-9 to TRBJ2-7; 7 positions agree with TRBD1. The germline V gene encodes CDR1 SEHNR and CDR2 FQNEAQ (reference sequence). J gave up 1 base and V 3 bases, and 3 bases lay outside the gene matches. CDR3 size: 14 residues. DNA of the CDR3: TGTGCCAGCAGCTTCCCGGGACAGTCCTACGAGCAGTACTTC. This encodes CASSFPGQSYEQYF.

With respect to this clonotype: The junction and the germline gene differ at one end; a read error may be behind it. The chain couples TRBV5-6 to TRBJ2-1, with a weak D call TRBD2 (5 bases). Per germline, CDR1 SGHDT and CDR2 YYEEEE. The CDR3 contains 12 residues. CDR3 sequence reads: CASSLAGIPRYF. DNA for the CDR3: TGTGCCAGCAGCTTGGCCGGGATCCCCAGATACTTC.